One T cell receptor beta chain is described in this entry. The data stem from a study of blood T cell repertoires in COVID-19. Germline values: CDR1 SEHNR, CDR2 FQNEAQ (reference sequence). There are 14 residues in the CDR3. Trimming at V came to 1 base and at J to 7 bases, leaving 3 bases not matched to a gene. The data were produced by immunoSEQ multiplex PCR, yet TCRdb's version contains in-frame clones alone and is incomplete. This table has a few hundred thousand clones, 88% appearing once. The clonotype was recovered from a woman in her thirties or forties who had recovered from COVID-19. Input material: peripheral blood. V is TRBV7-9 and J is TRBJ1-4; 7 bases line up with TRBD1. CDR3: CASSLGQGVEKLFF. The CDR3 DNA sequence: TGTGCCAGCAGCTTAGGGCAGGGGGTTGAAAAACTGTTTTTT.